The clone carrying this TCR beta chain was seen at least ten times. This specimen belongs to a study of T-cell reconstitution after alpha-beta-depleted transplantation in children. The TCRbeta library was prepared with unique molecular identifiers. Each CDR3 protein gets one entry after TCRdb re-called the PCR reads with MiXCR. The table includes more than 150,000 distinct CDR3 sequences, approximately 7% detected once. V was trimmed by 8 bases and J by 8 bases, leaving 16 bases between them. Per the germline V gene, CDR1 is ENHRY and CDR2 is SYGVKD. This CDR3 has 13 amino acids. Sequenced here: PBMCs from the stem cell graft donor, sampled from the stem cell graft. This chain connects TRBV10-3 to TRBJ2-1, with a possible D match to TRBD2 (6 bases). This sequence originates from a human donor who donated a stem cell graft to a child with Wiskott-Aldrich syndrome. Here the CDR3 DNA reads TGTGCCATCGGTCCTAGTAGGGAGGATGAGCAGTTCTTC. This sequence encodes CAIGPSREDEQFF.